Listed below are T cell receptor beta chains from one sample, sequenced in a study of OX40 agonist ivuxolimab in advanced cancers. Assay used: immunoSEQ multiplex PCR; TCRdb lists only in-frame clones, some missing. This table holds 75,000 to 100,000 clones, 90% found once. Specimen: CD4+ or CD8+ T cells sorted from blood, collected in a trial of the OX40 agonist ivuxolimab. These receptors all stem from an adult with an advanced solid tumor such as melanoma, head and neck, liver or kidney cancer. Both conserved end residues are part of each CDR3. The order of the fields is clone size, V gene, D gene, J gene, CDR3 protein, CDR3 DNA. A D gene is named only where the DNA matches it firmly. Some rows have no size entry. The others give once, few or many, or a class for an expanded clone.

size: .
V: TRBV9
D: .
J: TRBJ1-5
CDR3: CASSVGGTGQPQHF
DNA: TGTGCCAGCAGCGTAGGGGGTACGGGTCAGCCCCAGCATTTT

size: once
V: TRBV28
D: .
J: TRBJ2-7
CDR3: CASSFRSTYEQYF
DNA: TGTGCCAGCAGTTTTCGGTCCACCTACGAGCAGTACTTC

size: .
V: TRBV4-3
D: TRBD2
J: TRBJ2-1
CDR3: CASSLHPRAGTYNEQFF
DNA: TGCGCCAGCAGCCTGCACCCCCGAGCGGGAACCTACAATGAGCAGTTCTTC

size: once
V: TRBV12-2
D: .
J: TRBJ2-5
CDR3: CAIGEPQETQYF
DNA: TGTGCAATAGGGGAGCCCCAAGAGACCCAGTACTTC

size: .
V: TRBV6-6
D: TRBD1
J: TRBJ2-7
CDR3: CASSYTGQGYEQYF
DNA: TGTGCCAGCAGTTACACAGGACAGGGCTACGAGCAGTACTTC

size: few
V: TRBV29-1
D: .
J: TRBJ2-3
CDR3: CSVVVGGGKDTQYF
DNA: TGCAGCGTTGTAGTGGGAGGCGGGAAAGATACGCAGTATTTT

size: .
V: TRBV28
D: TRBD2
J: TRBJ2-1
CDR3: CASSLFPRAGVSVSYNEQFF
DNA: TGTGCCAGCAGTTTATTCCCGCGAGCGGGAGTTTCGGTCTCCTACAATGAGCAGTTCTTC

size: .
V: TRBV30
D: .
J: TRBJ1-5
CDR3: CAWSAQLMDQPQHF
DNA: TGTGCCTGGAGTGCCCAGCTCATGGATCAGCCCCAGCATTTT

size: .
V: TRBV18
D: .
J: TRBJ2-2
CDR3: CASSPDRLGYTGELFF
DNA: TGTGCCAGCTCACCAGACCGTTTGGGGTACACCGGGGAGCTGTTTTTT

size: once
V: TRBV30
D: .
J: TRBJ1-5
CDR3: CAWGGGNQPQHF
DNA: TGTGCCTGGGGGGGAGGCAATCAGCCCCAGCATTTT

size: .
V: TRBV5-4
D: .
J: TRBJ2-7
CDR3: CASSLLGAYEQYF
DNA: TGTGCCAGCAGCTTGCTAGGAGCCTACGAGCAGTACTTC

size: .
V: TRBV14
D: .
J: TRBJ1-2
CDR3: CASSQDIRVYTF
DNA: TGTGCCAGCAGCCAAGATATAAGGGTCTACACCTTC

size: .
V: TRBV7-2
D: .
J: TRBJ2-3
CDR3: CASSLEGTDTQYF
DNA: TGTGCCAGCAGCTTAGAAGGTACAGATACGCAGTATTTT

size: .
V: TRBV4-3
D: .
J: TRBJ1-5
CDR3: CASSQDPRGQPQHF
DNA: TGCGCCAGCAGCCAAGATCCCAGGGGTCAGCCCCAGCATTTT

size: .
V: TRBV19
D: .
J: TRBJ2-1
CDR3: CASSPILTNEQFF
DNA: TGTGCCAGTAGTCCAATTCTTACCAATGAGCAGTTCTTC

size: .
V: TRBV4-3
D: .
J: TRBJ1-2
CDR3: CASSQEPGMGGYTF
DNA: TGCGCCAGCAGCCAAGAGCCAGGGATGGGCGGCTACACCTTC

size: few
V: TRBV7-2
D: .
J: TRBJ1-2
CDR3: CASSLDNGGFGYTF
DNA: TGTGCCAGCAGCTTAGATAACGGGGGTTTTGGCTACACCTTC

size: .
V: TRBV7-2
D: .
J: TRBJ2-5
CDR3: CASSFYREETQYF
DNA: TGTGCCAGCAGCTTTTACAGGGAAGAGACCCAGTACTTC

size: .
V: TRBV4-3
D: TRBD1
J: TRBJ1-2
CDR3: CASSAPGTDYGYTF
DNA: TGCGCCAGCAGCGCGCCCGGGACAGACTATGGCTACACTTTC

size: .
V: TRBV5-1
D: .
J: TRBJ2-3
CDR3: CASSLVKNTDTQYF
DNA: TGCGCCAGCAGCTTGGTGAAAAACACAGATACGCAGTATTTT

size: .
V: TRBV29-1
D: .
J: TRBJ2-7
CDR3: CSVEGRNYEQYF
DNA: TGCAGCGTGGAGGGACGGAACTACGAGCAGTACTTC

size: .
V: TRBV9
D: .
J: TRBJ2-3
CDR3: CASNRQEPTDTQYF
DNA: TGTGCCAGCAACCGTCAAGAACCCACAGATACGCAGTATTTT

size: once
V: TRBV5-4
D: .
J: TRBJ2-7
CDR3: CASSRNAQTGLDEQYF
DNA: TGTGCCAGCAGCCGAAACGCCCAAACAGGGTTGGACGAGCAGTACTTC

size: .
V: TRBV28
D: .
J: TRBJ1-5
CDR3: CASLRGSNQPQHF
DNA: TGTGCCAGCCTCAGGGGTTCCAATCAGCCCCAGCATTTT

size: few
V: TRBV19
D: TRBD1
J: TRBJ1-5
CDR3: CASSPTGGSNQPQHF
DNA: TGTGCCAGTAGTCCTACAGGGGGGTCCAATCAGCCCCAGCATTTT

size: .
V: TRBV7-2
D: TRBD2
J: TRBJ2-7
CDR3: CASSPLSGRPYEQYF
DNA: TGTGCCAGCAGCCCCCTAAGCGGGAGGCCCTACGAGCAGTACTTC

size: .
V: TRBV11-3
D: TRBD1
J: TRBJ2-3
CDR3: CASSPGTGSLHTDTQYF
DNA: TGTGCCAGCAGCCCCGGGACAGGGTCCCTTCACACAGATACGCAGTATTTT

size: .
V: TRBV19
D: .
J: TRBJ2-5
CDR3: CASSRVGAGQETQYF
DNA: TGTGCCAGTAGTCGGGTGGGAGCCGGACAAGAGACCCAGTACTTC

size: .
V: TRBV19
D: TRBD2
J: TRBJ2-7
CDR3: CASSGGLAGYYEQYF
DNA: TGTGCCAGTAGTGGGGGGCTAGCGGGCTACTACGAGCAGTACTTC

size: once
V: TRBV11-2
D: .
J: TRBJ2-7
CDR3: CASSLEAGRGEQYF
DNA: TGTGCCAGCAGCTTAGAAGCAGGACGGGGCGAGCAGTACTTC

size: once
V: TRBV28
D: TRBD1
J: TRBJ2-6
CDR3: CASSRTGGSSGANVLTF
DNA: TGTGCCAGCAGTCGGACAGGGGGATCCTCTGGGGCCAACGTCCTGACTTTC

size: .
V: TRBV7-2
D: TRBD1
J: TRBJ2-7
CDR3: CASRSRDREWGEQYF
DNA: TGTGCCAGCAGATCCCGGGACAGGGAATGGGGCGAGCAGTACTTC

size: .
V: TRBV6-5
D: .
J: TRBJ1-5
CDR3: CASSPPGQPQHF
DNA: TGTGCCAGCAGCCCCCCCGGGCAGCCCCAGCATTTT

size: once
V: TRBV7-2
D: TRBD2
J: TRBJ2-5
CDR3: CASSSRRGGGQEETQYF
DNA: TGTGCCAGCAGCTCCCGCCGGGGGGGCGGACAAGAAGAGACCCAGTACTTC

size: .
V: TRBV11-2
D: TRBD1
J: TRBJ2-4
CDR3: CASSLDPGGWAKNIQYF
DNA: TGTGCCAGCAGCTTAGACCCAGGGGGCTGGGCCAAAAACATTCAGTACTTC

size: .
V: TRBV7-9
D: TRBD2
J: TRBJ2-1
CDR3: CASSSKGLAGHNEQFF
DNA: TGTGCCAGCAGCTCAAAGGGACTAGCGGGCCACAATGAGCAGTTCTTC

size: .
V: TRBV10-1
D: TRBD2
J: TRBJ2-1
CDR3: CASRLAGAYNEQFF
DNA: TGCGCCAGCAGACTAGCGGGGGCCTACAATGAGCAGTTCTTC

size: once
V: TRBV5-6
D: .
J: TRBJ2-7
CDR3: CASSLGGKYEQYF
DNA: TGTGCCAGCAGCTTGGGTGGGAAGTACGAGCAGTACTTC

size: once
V: TRBV7-9
D: .
J: TRBJ2-3
CDR3: CASSFSSTTDTQYF
DNA: TGTGCCAGCAGCTTTAGTTCGACCACAGATACGCAGTATTTT

size: .
V: TRBV10-3
D: .
J: TRBJ2-1
CDR3: CAIRAEQGYEQFF
DNA: TGTGCCATCAGGGCAGAGCAGGGGTATGAGCAGTTCTTC

size: .
V: TRBV29-1
D: TRBD1
J: TRBJ2-5
CDR3: CSVVINRGPETQYF
DNA: TGCAGCGTTGTGATAAACAGGGGGCCAGAGACCCAGTACTTC

size: .
V: TRBV7-2
D: .
J: TRBJ1-2
CDR3: CASSVREGSGYTF
DNA: TGTGCCAGCAGCGTTAGGGAGGGGTCTGGCTACACCTTC

size: once
V: TRBV19
D: TRBD1
J: TRBJ1-1
CDR3: CASSRTGVTEAFF
DNA: TGTGCCAGTAGTAGGACAGGGGTTACTGAAGCTTTCTTT

size: .
V: TRBV7-9
D: .
J: TRBJ1-3
CDR3: CASSLGGNTIYF
DNA: TGTGCCAGCAGCTTAGGTGGAAACACCATATATTTT

size: .
V: TRBV7-9
D: .
J: TRBJ2-3
CDR3: CASSLGQVEADTQYF
DNA: TGTGCCAGCAGCTTAGGACAGGTAGAGGCAGATACGCAGTATTTT

size: .
V: TRBV27
D: .
J: TRBJ2-6
CDR3: CASSFESGTSGANVLTF
DNA: TGTGCCAGCAGTTTTGAGTCTGGAACGTCTGGGGCCAACGTCCTGACTTTC

size: .
V: TRBV5-6
D: TRBD1
J: TRBJ2-5
CDR3: CASSVGQKETQYF
DNA: TGTGCCAGCAGCGTGGGACAGAAAGAGACCCAGTACTTC

size: .
V: TRBV5-1
D: TRBD1
J: TRBJ1-4
CDR3: CASSIGTGKEKLFF
DNA: TGCGCCAGCAGCATCGGGACAGGGAAAGAAAAACTGTTTTTT

size: .
V: TRBV5-5
D: .
J: TRBJ2-1
CDR3: CASSLEWYGGNEQFF
DNA: TGTGCCAGCAGCTTGGAATGGTATGGGGGCAATGAGCAGTTCTTC

size: .
V: TRBV11-2
D: TRBD2
J: TRBJ2-3
CDR3: CASSLAIGRARDTQYF
DNA: TGTGCCAGCAGCTTAGCCATCGGGAGGGCCAGAGATACGCAGTATTTT

size: few
V: TRBV6-5
D: TRBD2
J: TRBJ2-5
CDR3: CASKTGGLGETQYF
DNA: TGTGCCAGCAAGACGGGGGGTTTAGGGGAGACCCAGTACTTC

size: once
V: TRBV6-5
D: TRBD1
J: TRBJ1-1
CDR3: CASDATGRTEAFF
DNA: TGTGCCAGTGATGCGACAGGGCGGACTGAAGCTTTCTTT

size: .
V: TRBV7-2
D: .
J: TRBJ2-7
CDR3: CASSFRAHLGVYEQYF
DNA: TGTGCCAGCAGCTTCCGGGCGCACCTAGGGGTCTACGAGCAGTACTTC

size: .
V: TRBV9
D: .
J: TRBJ2-7
CDR3: CASSVGLTDNYEQYF
DNA: TGTGCCAGCAGCGTAGGGTTGACAGATAACTACGAGCAGTACTTC

size: .
V: TRBV4-2
D: .
J: TRBJ1-4
CDR3: CASSQDATPGVGLFF
DNA: TGTGCCAGCAGCCAAGACGCGACGCCGGGTGTGGGACTGTTTTTT

size: .
V: TRBV5-1
D: TRBD2
J: TRBJ2-1
CDR3: CASSFSDSGSDEQFF
DNA: TGCGCCAGCAGCTTTAGTGACAGCGGGAGCGATGAGCAGTTCTTC